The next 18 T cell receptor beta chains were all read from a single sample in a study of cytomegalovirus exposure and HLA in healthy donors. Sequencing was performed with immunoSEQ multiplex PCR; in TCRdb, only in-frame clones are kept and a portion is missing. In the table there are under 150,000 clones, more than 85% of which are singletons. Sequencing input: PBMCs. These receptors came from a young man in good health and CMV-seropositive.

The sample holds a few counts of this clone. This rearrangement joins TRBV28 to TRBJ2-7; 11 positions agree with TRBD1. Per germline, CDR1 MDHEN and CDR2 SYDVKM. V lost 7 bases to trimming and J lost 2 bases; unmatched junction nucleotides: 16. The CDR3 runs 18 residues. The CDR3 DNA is TGTGCCAGCATGATTCTCGCCTCTCCGGGACAGGGGGCCTACGAGCAGTACTTC. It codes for CASMILASPGQGAYEQYF.

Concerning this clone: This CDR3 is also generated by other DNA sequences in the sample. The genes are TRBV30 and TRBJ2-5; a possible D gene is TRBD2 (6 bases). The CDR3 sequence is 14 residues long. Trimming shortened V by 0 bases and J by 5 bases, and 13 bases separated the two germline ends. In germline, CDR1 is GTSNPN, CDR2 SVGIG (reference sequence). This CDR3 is CAWSVQAGRETQYF. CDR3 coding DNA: TGTGCCTGGAGTGTACAGGCAGGGAGGGAGACCCAGTACTTC. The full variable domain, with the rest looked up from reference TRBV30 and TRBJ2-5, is SQTIHQWPATLVQPVGSPLSLECTVEGTSNPNLYWYRQAAGRGLQLLFYSVGIGQISSEVPQNLSASRPQDRQFILSSKKLLLSDSGFYLCAWSVQAGRETQYFGPGTRLLVL.

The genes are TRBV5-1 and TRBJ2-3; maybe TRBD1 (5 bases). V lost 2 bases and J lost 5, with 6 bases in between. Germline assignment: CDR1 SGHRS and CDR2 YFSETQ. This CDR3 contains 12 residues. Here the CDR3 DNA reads TGCGCCAGCAGCTTCAGGGAAGATACGCAGTATTTT. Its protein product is CASSFREDTQYF.

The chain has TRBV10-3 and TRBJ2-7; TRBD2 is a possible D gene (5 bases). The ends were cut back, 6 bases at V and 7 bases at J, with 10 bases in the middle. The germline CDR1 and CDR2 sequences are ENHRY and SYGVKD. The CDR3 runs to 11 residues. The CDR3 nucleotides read TGTGCCATCAGCCCGGGCGGGGAGCAGTACTTC. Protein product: CAISPGGEQYF.

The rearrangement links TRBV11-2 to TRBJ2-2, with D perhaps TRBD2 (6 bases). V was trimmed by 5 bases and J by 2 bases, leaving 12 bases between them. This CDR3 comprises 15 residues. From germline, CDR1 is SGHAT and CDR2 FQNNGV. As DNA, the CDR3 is TGTGCCAGCAGCCGGGGACTCCCTAACACCGGGGAGCTGTTTTTT. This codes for CASSRGLPNTGELFF.

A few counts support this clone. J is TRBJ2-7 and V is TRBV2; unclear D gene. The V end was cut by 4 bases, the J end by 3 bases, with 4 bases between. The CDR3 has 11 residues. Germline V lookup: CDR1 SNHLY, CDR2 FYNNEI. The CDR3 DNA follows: TGTGCCAGCAGTGTAGTCTACGAGCAGTACTTC. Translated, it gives CASSVVYEQYF.

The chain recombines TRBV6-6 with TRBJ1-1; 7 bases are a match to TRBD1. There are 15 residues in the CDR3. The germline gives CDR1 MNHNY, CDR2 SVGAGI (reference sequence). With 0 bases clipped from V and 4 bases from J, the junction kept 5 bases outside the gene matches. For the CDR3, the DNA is TGTGCCAGCAGTTACTCGCCGGACAGGAGCACTGAAGCTTTCTTT. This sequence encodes CASSYSPDRSTEAFF.

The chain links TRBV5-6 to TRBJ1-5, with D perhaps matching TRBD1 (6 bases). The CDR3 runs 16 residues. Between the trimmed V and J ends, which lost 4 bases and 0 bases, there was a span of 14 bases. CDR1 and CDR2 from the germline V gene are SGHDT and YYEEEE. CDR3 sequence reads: CASSQGQSDSNQPQHF. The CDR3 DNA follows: TGTGCCAGCAGCCAAGGACAGAGCGATAGCAATCAGCCCCAGCATTTT.

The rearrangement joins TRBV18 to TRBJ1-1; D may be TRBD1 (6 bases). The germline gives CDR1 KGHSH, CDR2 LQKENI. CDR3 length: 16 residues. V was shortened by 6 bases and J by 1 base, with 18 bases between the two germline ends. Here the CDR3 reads CASSSIAGTKNTEAFF. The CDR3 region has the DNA TGTGCCAGCTCCAGTATTGCCGGGACAAAGAACACTGAAGCTTTCTTT.

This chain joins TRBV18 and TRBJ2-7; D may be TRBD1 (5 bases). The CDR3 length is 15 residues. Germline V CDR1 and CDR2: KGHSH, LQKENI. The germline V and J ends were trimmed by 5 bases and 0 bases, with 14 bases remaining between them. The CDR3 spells CASSTNTGSSYEQYF. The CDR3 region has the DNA TGTGCCAGCTCAACCAATACAGGAAGCTCCTACGAGCAGTACTTC.

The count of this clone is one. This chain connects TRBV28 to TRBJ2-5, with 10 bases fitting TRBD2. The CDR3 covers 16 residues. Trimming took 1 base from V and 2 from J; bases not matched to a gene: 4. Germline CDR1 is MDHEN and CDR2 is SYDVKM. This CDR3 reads CASSLYGTSEQETQYF. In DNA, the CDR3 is TGTGCCAGCAGTTTATACGGGACTAGCGAACAAGAGACCCAGTACTTC.

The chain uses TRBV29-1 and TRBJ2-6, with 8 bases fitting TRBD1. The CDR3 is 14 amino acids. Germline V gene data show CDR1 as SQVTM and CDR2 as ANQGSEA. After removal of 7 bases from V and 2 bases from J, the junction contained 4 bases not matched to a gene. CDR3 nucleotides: TGCAGCGCCGAGACAGGGGCTGGGGCCAACGTCCTGACTTTC. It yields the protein CSAETGAGANVLTF.

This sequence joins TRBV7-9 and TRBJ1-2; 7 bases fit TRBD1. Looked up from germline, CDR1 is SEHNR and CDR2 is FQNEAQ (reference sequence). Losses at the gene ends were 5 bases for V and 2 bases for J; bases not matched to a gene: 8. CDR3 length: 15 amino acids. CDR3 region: CASSKDGTANYGYTF. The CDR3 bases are TGTGCCAGCAGCAAAGACGGGACAGCGAACTATGGCTACACCTTC.

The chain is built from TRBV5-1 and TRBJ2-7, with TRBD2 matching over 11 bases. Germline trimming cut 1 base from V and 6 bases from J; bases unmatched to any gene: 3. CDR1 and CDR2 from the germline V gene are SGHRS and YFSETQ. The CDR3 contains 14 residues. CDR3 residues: CASSLTGLAAEQYF. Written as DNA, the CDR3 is TGCGCCAGCAGCTTGACGGGACTAGCGGCCGAGCAGTACTTC.

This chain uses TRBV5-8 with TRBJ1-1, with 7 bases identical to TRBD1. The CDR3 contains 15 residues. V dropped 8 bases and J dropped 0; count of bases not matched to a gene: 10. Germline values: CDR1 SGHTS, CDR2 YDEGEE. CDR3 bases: TGTGCCAGAATGAACTTGAGGGGGCTGAACACTGAAGCTTTCTTT. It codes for CARMNLRGLNTEAFF.

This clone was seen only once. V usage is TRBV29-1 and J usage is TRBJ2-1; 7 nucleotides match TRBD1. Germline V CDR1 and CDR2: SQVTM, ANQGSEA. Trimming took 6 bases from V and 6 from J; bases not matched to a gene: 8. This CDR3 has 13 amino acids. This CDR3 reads CSVRQGRGNEQFF. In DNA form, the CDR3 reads TGCAGCGTCCGACAGGGCCGAGGCAATGAGCAGTTCTTC.

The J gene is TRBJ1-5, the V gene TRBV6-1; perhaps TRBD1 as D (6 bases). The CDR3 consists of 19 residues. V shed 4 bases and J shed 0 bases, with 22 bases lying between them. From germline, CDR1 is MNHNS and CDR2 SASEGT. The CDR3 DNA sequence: TGTGCCAGCAGTGCCCGGGCTGCGCAGGGGTTTTATAGCAATCAGCCCCAGCATTTT. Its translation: CASSARAAQGFYSNQPQHF.

CDR3 coding DNA: TGTGCCTTAGACAGGGGCTTGGTCACTGAAGCTTTCTTT. It is translated as CALDRGLVTEAFF. V usage is TRBV30 and J usage is TRBJ1-1, with 8 bases that match TRBD1. Germline V gene lookup returns CDR1 GTSNPN and CDR2 SVGIG (reference sequence). This CDR3 is built from 13 residues. V gave up 7 bases and J gave up 4 bases; unmatched junction bases: 8. The full variable domain, in which reference TRBV30 and TRBJ1-1 provide the parts outside the CDR3, is SQTIHQWPATLVQPVGSPLSLECTVEGTSNPNLYWYRQAAGRGLQLLFYSVGIGQISSEVPQNLSASRPQDRQFILSSKKLLLSDSGFYLCALDRGLVTEAFFGQGTRLTVV.